The clone carrying this T cell receptor (beta chain) came up a few times. The entry originates in a study of CD4 and CD8 cells across lung adenocarcinoma regions. The germline V gene encodes CDR1 SGHNT and CDR2 YENEEA. The CDR3 loop spans 18 amino acids. From the PCR reads, TCRdb called clonotypes with MiXCR, one entry per CDR3 protein. The repertoire holds about 12,000 distinct CDR3 sequences, with over 45% as singletons. Localized lung adenocarcinoma, a non-small cell lung cancer, affected the donors. The receptor was derived from a male donor with lung adenocarcinoma. The CD4 and CD8 labels of this study may be unreliable. This sequence joins TRBV11-3 and TRBJ2-1; D might be TRBD1 or TRBD2, each matching 5 bases. The last part of the DNA fits TRBJ2-5 better; the J call may be wrong. The specimen sequenced was CD8+ T cells from the margin of a lung tumor. CDR3 sequence: CASSATLRGRGIPSTQYF. In DNA, the CDR3 is TGTGCCAGCAGCGCCACCCTCCGGGGCCGCGGTATCCCCTCGACCCAGTACTTC.